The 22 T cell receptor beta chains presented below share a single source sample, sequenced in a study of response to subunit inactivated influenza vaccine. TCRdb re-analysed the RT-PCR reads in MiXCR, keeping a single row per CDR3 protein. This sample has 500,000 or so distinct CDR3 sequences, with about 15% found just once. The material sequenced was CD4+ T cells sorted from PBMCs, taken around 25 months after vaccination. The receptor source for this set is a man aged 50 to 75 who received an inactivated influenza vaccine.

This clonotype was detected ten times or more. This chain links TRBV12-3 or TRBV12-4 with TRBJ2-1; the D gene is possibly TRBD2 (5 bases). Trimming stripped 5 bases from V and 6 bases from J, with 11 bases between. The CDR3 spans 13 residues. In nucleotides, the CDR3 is TGTGCCAGCAGTCGAACTACTAGCAATGAGCAGTTCTTC. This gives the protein CASSRTTSNEQFF.

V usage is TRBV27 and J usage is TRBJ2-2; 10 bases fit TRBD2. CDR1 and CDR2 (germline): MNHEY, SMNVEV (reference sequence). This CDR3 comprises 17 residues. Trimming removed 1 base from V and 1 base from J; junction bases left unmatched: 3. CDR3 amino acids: CASSLYGLAVNTGELFF. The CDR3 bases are TGTGCCAGCAGTTTATATGGACTAGCGGTGAACACCGGGGAGCTGTTTTTT.

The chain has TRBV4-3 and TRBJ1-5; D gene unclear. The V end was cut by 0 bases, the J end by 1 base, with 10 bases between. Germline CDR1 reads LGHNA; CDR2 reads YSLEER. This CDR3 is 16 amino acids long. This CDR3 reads CASSQDMGMSNQPQHF. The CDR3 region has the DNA TGCGCCAGCAGCCAAGATATGGGGATGAGCAATCAGCCCCAGCATTTT.

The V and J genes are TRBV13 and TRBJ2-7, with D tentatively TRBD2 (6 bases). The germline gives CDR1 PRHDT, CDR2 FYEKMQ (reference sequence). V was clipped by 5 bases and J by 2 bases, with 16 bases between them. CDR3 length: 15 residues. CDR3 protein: CASSPGGWRAYEQYF. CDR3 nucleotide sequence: TGTGCCAGCAGCCCTGGGGGGTGGCGTGCCTACGAGCAGTACTTC.

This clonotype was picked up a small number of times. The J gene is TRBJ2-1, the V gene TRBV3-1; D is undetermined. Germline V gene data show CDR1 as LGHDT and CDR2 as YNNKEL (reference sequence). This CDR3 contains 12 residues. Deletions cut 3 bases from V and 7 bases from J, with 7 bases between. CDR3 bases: TGTGCCAGCAGCCACGTCGAAAATGAGCAGTTCTTC. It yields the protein CASSHVENEQFF.

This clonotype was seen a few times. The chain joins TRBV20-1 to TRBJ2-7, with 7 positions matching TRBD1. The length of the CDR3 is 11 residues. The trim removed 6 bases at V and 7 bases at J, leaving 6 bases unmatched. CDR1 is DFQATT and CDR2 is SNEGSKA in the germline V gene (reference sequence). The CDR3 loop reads CSAKGQVEQYF. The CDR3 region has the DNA TGCAGTGCAAAAGGACAGGTTGAGCAGTACTTC.

CDR3 DNA sequence: TGTGCCAGCGGTAGGACTAGCGGGGGGAATGAGCAGTTCTTC. Amino acid sequence: CASGRTSGGNEQFF. The chain carries TRBV12-3 or TRBV12-4 and TRBJ2-1, with 14 bases lining up with TRBD2. This CDR3 comprises 14 residues. Trimming at V came to 8 bases and at J to 7 bases, leaving 4 bases not matched to a gene.

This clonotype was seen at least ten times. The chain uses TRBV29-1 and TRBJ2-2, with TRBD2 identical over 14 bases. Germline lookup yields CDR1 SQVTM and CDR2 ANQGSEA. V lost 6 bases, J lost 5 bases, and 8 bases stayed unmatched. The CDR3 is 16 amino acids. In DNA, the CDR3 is TGCAGCGTGTCCGGGACTAGCGGGAGAGGGACCGGGGAGCTGTTTTTT. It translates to CSVSGTSGRGTGELFF.

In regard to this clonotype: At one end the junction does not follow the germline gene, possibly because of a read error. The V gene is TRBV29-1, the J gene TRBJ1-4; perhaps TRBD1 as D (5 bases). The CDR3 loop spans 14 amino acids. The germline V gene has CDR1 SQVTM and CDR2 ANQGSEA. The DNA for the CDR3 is TGCAGCGTTGGAGGGGCAACCCAAGGGGAAACACTGTTTTTT. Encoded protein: CSVGGATQGETLFF.

CDR3 in DNA: TGTGCCAGCAGTTACTATGGGCGTGCCACAGATACGCAGTATTTT. It specifies CASSYYGRATDTQYF. The V call is TRBV6-2 or TRBV6-3, the J call TRBJ2-3; D ambiguous. The V gene lost 1 base and the J gene lost 2 bases, with 10 bases spanning the gap. Germline CDR1 reads MNHEY; CDR2 reads SVGEGT. This CDR3 is built from 15 residues.

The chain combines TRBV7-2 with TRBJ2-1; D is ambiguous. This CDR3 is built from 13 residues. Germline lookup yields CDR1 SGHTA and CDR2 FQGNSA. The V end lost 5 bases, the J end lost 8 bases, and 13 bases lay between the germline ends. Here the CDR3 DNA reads TGTGCCAGCAGCCGAAGGACCCGGGATGAGCAGTTCTTC. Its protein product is CASSRRTRDEQFF.

The CDR3 bases are TGTGCCAGCAGTTACACTAGCGGGAGGTCGTACGAGCAGTACTTC. Its protein product is CASSYTSGRSYEQYF. This chain joins TRBV6-5 and TRBJ2-7, with 12 bases identical to TRBD2. The CDR3 is 15 residues long. Trimming cost V 2 bases and J 4 bases; bases outside gene matches: 3. The germline CDR1 and CDR2 sequences are MNHEY and SVGAGI.

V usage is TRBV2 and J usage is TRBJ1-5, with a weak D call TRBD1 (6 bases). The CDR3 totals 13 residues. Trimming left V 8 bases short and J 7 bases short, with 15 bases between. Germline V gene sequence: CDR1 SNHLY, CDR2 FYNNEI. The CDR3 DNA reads TGTGCCAGCTCAAGAGGGGGGAGACAGCCCCAGCATTTT. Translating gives CASSRGGRQPQHF.

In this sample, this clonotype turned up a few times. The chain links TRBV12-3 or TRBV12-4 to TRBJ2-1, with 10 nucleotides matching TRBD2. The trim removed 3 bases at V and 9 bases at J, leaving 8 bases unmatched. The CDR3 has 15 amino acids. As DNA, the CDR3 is TGTGCCAGCAGTTTTCAGCGGGGGGGCGTGGTTGAGCAGTTCTTC. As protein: CASSFQRGGVVEQFF.

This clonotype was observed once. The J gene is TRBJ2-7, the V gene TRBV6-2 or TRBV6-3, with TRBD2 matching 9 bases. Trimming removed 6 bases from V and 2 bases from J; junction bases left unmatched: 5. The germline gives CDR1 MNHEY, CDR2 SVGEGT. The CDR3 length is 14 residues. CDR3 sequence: CASSLSGSAYEQYF. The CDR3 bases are TGTGCCAGCAGCCTTAGCGGGAGCGCCTACGAGCAGTACTTC.

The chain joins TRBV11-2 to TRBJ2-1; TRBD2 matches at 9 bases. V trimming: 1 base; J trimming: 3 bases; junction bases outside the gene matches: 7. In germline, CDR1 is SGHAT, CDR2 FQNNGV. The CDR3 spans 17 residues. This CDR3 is CASSLGWRGGHYNEQFF. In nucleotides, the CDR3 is TGTGCCAGCAGCTTAGGCTGGCGGGGGGGCCACTACAATGAGCAGTTCTTC.

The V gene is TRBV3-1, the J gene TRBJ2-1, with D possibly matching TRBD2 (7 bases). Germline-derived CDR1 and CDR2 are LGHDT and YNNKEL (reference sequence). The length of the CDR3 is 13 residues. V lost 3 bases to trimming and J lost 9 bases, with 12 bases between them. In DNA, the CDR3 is TGTGCCAGCAGCCATCGGAGGGGGGGTGAGCAGTTCTTC. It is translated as CASSHRRGGEQFF.

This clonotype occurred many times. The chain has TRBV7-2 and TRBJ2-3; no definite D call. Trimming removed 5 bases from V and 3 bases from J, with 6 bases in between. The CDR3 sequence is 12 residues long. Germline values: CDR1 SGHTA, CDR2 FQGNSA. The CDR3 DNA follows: TGTGCCAGCAGCACCACGACAGATACGCAGTATTTT. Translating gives CASSTTTDTQYF.

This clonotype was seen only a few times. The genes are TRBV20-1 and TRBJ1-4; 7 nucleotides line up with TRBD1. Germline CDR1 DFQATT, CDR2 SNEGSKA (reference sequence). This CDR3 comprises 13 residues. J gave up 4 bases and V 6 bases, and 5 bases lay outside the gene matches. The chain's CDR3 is CSAEQGVNEKLFF. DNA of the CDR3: TGCAGTGCGGAGCAGGGGGTTAATGAAAAACTGTTTTTT.

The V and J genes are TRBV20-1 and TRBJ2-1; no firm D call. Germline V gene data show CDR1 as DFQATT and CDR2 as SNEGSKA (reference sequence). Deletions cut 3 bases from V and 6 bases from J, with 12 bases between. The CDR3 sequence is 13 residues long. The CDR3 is CSASKTYSNEQFF. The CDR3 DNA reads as TGCAGTGCTAGTAAGACGTATTCCAATGAGCAGTTCTTC.

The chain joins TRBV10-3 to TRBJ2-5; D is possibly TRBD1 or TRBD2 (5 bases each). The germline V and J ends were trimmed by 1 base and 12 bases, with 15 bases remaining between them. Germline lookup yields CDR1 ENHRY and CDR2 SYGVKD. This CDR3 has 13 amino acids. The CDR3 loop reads CAISELGVSVEYF. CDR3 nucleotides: TGTGCCATCAGTGAGTTGGGGGTTTCCGTTGAGTACTTC.

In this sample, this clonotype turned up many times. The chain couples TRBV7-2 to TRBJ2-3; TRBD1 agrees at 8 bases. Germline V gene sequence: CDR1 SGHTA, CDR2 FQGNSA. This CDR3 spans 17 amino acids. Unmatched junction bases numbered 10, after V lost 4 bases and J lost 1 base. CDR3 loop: CASSSSGGYWGTDTQYF. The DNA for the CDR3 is TGTGCCAGCAGCTCTTCAGGGGGCTATTGGGGCACAGATACGCAGTATTTT. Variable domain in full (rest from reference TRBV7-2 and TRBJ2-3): GAGVSQSPSNKVTEKGKDVELRCDPISGHTALYWYRQSLGQGLEFLIYFQGNSAPDKSGLPSDRFSAERTGGSVSTLTIQRTQQEDSAVYLCASSSSGGYWGTDTQYFGPGTRLTVL.